Presented here are 21 T cell receptor beta chains from one specimen sequenced in a study of Graves' ophthalmopathy and Graves' hyperthyroidism. Investigators amplified TCR beta CDR3 regions from RNA transcripts. Scientists carried out first-round RT-PCR using HTBI primers and then a second-round multiplex PCR. Each CDR3 protein is one row after TCRdb ran MiXCR on the multiplex PCR reads. The repertoire holds over a million distinct CDR3 sequences, with about two fifths as singletons. The sample was peripheral blood or thyroid tissue (not recorded which). The origin of the receptors is an adult man with Graves' hyperthyroidism.

V gene TRBV10-3 combines with J gene TRBJ1-5; D is unresolved. CDR3 length equals 12 residues. Germline CDR1 is ENHRY and CDR2 is SYGVKD. The V end lost 5 bases, the J end lost 6 bases, and 8 bases lay between the germline ends. CDR3 region: CAISRGSQPQHF. The CDR3 DNA sequence: TGTGCCATCAGTCGGGGAAGTCAGCCCCAGCATTTT.

The chain recombines TRBV29-1 with TRBJ2-7, with TRBD2 matching over 8 bases. Trimming cost V 4 bases and J 4 bases; bases outside gene matches: 9. This CDR3 spans 14 amino acids. Germline CDR1 and CDR2: SQVTM and ANQGSEA. The CDR3 nucleotides are TGCAGCGTTGTTACCCTAGGCGGGGGGTACGAGCAGTACTTC. It specifies CSVVTLGGGYEQYF.

In this sample, this clonotype turned up a few times. CDR3 sequence reads: CATSGGRTYEQYF. For the CDR3, the DNA is TGTGCCACCTCAGGAGGGCGAACCTACGAGCAGTACTTC. The V gene is TRBV10-3, the J gene TRBJ2-7, with D maybe TRBD2 (6 bases). The CDR3 spans 13 residues. Germline V gene data show CDR1 as ENHRY and CDR2 as SYGVKD. Trimming took off 10 bases at V and 2 bases at J, with 15 bases between the two ends.

This clonotype was recorded at least ten times. The chain joins TRBV7-2 to TRBJ2-5, with 10 nucleotides matching TRBD2. The CDR3 runs to 16 residues. CDR1 and CDR2 (germline): SGHTA, FQGNSA. V was clipped by 5 bases and J by 4 bases; unmatched bases: 10. In nucleotides, the CDR3 is TGTGCCAGCAGCGGGGGGCGAGCGGGGGGGCGAGAGACCCAGTACTTC. As protein: CASSGGRAGGRETQYF.

This clonotype has ten or more counts. The CDR3 DNA sequence: TGTGCCAGCAGCCGCCCGACTAGCGGTACCTACGAGCAGTACTTC. Protein sequence: CASSRPTSGTYEQYF. The chain links TRBV13 to TRBJ2-7; 9 bases are a match to TRBD2. J was trimmed by 2 bases and V by 5 bases; bases with no gene match: 7. The CDR3 has 15 amino acids. CDR1 is PRHDT and CDR2 is FYEKMQ in the germline V gene (reference sequence). The full variable domain, with the rest looked up from reference TRBV13 and TRBJ2-7, is AAGVIQSPRHLIKEKRETATLKCYPIPRHDTVYWYQQGPGQDPQFLISFYEKMQSDKGSIPDRFSAQQFSDYHSELNMSSLELGDSALYFCASSRPTSGTYEQYFGPGTRLTVT.

The V gene is TRBV6-5, the J gene TRBJ1-5; 9 positions agree with TRBD1. Trimming took 7 bases from V and 3 from J; bases not matched to a gene: 7. CDR3 length: 15 amino acids. Germline V gene data show CDR1 as MNHEY and CDR2 as SVGAGI. The CDR3 is CASKFGTGYNQPQHF. DNA of the CDR3: TGTGCCAGCAAATTTGGGACAGGGTACAATCAGCCCCAGCATTTT.

The V call is TRBV27, the J call TRBJ1-1; D is undetermined. From germline, CDR1 is MNHEY and CDR2 SMNVEV (reference sequence). Trimming took 3 bases from V and 3 from J, leaving 11 bases between them. The CDR3 runs 14 residues. CDR3 region: CASSLQAEYTEAFF. CDR3 DNA: TGTGCCAGCAGTTTGCAGGCCGAGTACACTGAAGCTTTCTTT.

The gene calls are TRBV9 and TRBJ2-7; 8 bases match TRBD2. In germline, CDR1 is SGDLS, CDR2 YYNGEE. The CDR3 contains 18 residues. V shed 5 bases, J shed 2 bases, and the junction held 18 bases outside the gene matches. Written as DNA, the CDR3 is TGTGCCAGCAGTGCCCGGGAGGGCCTTTCAATAGTGACCTACGAGCAGTACTTC. This sequence encodes CASSAREGLSIVTYEQYF.

The rearrangement uses TRBV7-8 and TRBJ2-5, with 9 bases fitting TRBD1. V was clipped by 5 bases and J by 6 bases; unmatched bases: 7. Germline assignment: CDR1 SGHVS and CDR2 FQNEAQ. CDR3 length equals 14 residues. CDR3 nucleotides: TGTGCCAGCAGCCCGGGACAGGGTCGGCAGACCCAGTACTTC. It specifies CASSPGQGRQTQYF.

In its sample, this clonotype was seen many times. The CDR3 reads CASNKEVGAGTEAFF. CDR3 in DNA: TGTGCCAGCAACAAAGAGGTGGGAGCGGGCACTGAAGCTTTCTTT. V is TRBV5-6 and J is TRBJ1-1; no definite D call. Germline CDR1 is SGHDT and CDR2 is YYEEEE. This CDR3 is built from 15 residues. V lost 6 bases, J lost 4 bases, and 19 bases lay in between.

This clonotype was seen a few times. V and J are TRBV29-1 and TRBJ2-2; 7 bases are a match to TRBD1. Germline V CDR1 and CDR2: SQVTM, ANQGSEA. The V and J ends lost 5 bases and 5 bases, in that order; junction bases with no gene match: 5. The CDR3 spans 13 residues. The chain's CDR3 is CSVRQGRTGELFF. In DNA, the CDR3 is TGCAGCGTTCGACAGGGTAGGACCGGGGAGCTGTTTTTT.

The genes are TRBV20-1 and TRBJ2-5; 10 bases map to TRBD1. V lost 2 bases and J lost 4; bases outside the gene matches: 7. Germline CDR1 and CDR2: DFQATT and SNEGSKA (reference sequence). The CDR3 is 15 amino acids. The CDR3 DNA reads as TGCAGTGCTAGACAATCCGGGACAGGGGCAGAGACCCAGTACTTC. Translation gives CSARQSGTGAETQYF.

The chain joins TRBV2 to TRBJ2-2; 8 positions agree with TRBD1. J gave up 3 bases and V 6 bases, and 6 bases lay outside the gene matches. The CDR3 is 15 residues long. CDR1 is SNHLY and CDR2 is FYNNEI in the germline V gene. The CDR3 region has the DNA TGTGCCAGCAGCCCCATGGACAGGGACACCGGGGAGCTGTTTTTT. This translates into CASSPMDRDTGELFF. The full variable domain, its missing parts supplied by reference TRBV2 and TRBJ2-2, is EPEVTQTPSHQVTQMGQEVILRCVPISNHLYFYWYRQILGQKVEFLVSFYNNEISEKSEIFDDQFSVERPDGSNFTLKIRSTKLEDSAMYFCASSPMDRDTGELFFGEGSRLTVL.

This clonotype has at least ten counts. V and J are TRBV7-2 and TRBJ2-7, with TRBD1 matching over 9 bases. V dropped 4 bases and J dropped 3; count of bases not matched to a gene: 7. This CDR3 comprises 15 residues. Germline assignment: CDR1 SGHTA and CDR2 FQGNSA. CDR3 protein: CASSYGQGLGYEQYF. CDR3 nucleotide sequence: TGTGCCAGCAGCTACGGACAGGGGTTGGGCTACGAGCAGTACTTC.

This clonotype was detected ten times or more. V is TRBV25-1 and J is TRBJ1-3; the D gene is possibly TRBD1 (5 bases). The CDR3 covers 15 residues. Germline lookup yields CDR1 MGHDK and CDR2 SYGVNS. V lost 6 bases and J lost 2, with 14 bases in between. The CDR3 sequence: CASSPYGAAGNTIYF. CDR3 nucleotides: TGTGCCAGCAGCCCCTACGGGGCCGCTGGAAACACCATATATTTT.

This clonotype was seen ten or more times. The chain carries TRBV9 and TRBJ1-4; a weak D match, TRBD1 (5 bases). There are 14 residues in the CDR3. Germline V gene lookup returns CDR1 SGDLS and CDR2 YYNGEE. The V end lost 0 bases, the J end lost 8 bases, and 11 bases lay between the germline ends. CDR3 region: CASSVGSGIEKLFF. The CDR3, as DNA: TGTGCCAGCAGCGTAGGTTCAGGGATCGAAAAACTGTTTTTT.

The chain employs TRBV27 and TRBJ2-5; 9 positions agree with TRBD1. Per germline, CDR1 MNHEY and CDR2 SMNVEV (reference sequence). The CDR3 totals 16 residues. The ends lost 2 bases at V and 4 bases at J; junction bases unmatched: 8. This chain's CDR3 is CASSLKPSGQGETQYF. CDR3 nucleotides: TGTGCCAGCAGTTTAAAGCCCTCGGGACAGGGAGAGACCCAGTACTTC.

This sequence joins TRBV10-3 and TRBJ1-2, with D tentatively TRBD1 (6 bases). The germline V and J ends were trimmed by 7 bases and 2 bases, with 23 bases remaining between them. This CDR3 comprises 17 residues. Germline CDR1 and CDR2: ENHRY and SYGVKD. The CDR3 sequence: CAIMGGAETQLNYGYTF. CDR3 nucleotide sequence: TGTGCCATCATGGGGGGGGCGGAAACCCAATTGAACTATGGCTACACCTTC.

This clonotype was recorded many times. This chain connects TRBV10-3 to TRBJ1-5; D gene ambiguous. The germline V gene has CDR1 ENHRY and CDR2 SYGVKD. This CDR3 contains 13 residues. The V gene lost 2 bases and the J gene lost 8 bases, with 10 bases spanning the gap. CDR3 sequence (DNA): TGTGCCATCAGTGAGACGGTTGGTGAGCCCCAGCATTTT. Protein product: CAISETVGEPQHF.

A word on this clonotype: Given a much more abundant clone one base away, this may be a read error. The chain recombines TRBV5-1 with TRBJ2-2; unclear D gene. V lost 0 bases and J lost 6, with 12 bases in between. There are 15 residues in the CDR3. The germline gives CDR1 SGHRS, CDR2 YFSETQ. The CDR3 bases are TGCGCCAGCAGCTTGGGCCCAGGATTAGCCGGGGAGCTGTTTTTT. It is translated as CASSLGPGLAGELFF.

Comment on this clonotype: Just one base apart from a much larger clone, this may be a read error. The J gene is TRBJ1-5, the V gene TRBV7-2; tentative D call: TRBD1 (6 bases). The V and J ends lost 1 base and 7 bases respectively, with 14 bases between them. The CDR3 extends over 15 amino acids. Germline lookup yields CDR1 SGHTA and CDR2 FQGNSA. The CDR3 protein is CASSLVWGAEQPQHF. Here the CDR3 DNA reads TGTGCCAGCAGCTTAGTATGGGGGGCTGAGCAGCCCCAGCATTTT.